The 13 T cell receptor beta chains reported below all come from one sample, sequenced in a study of blood T cell repertoires in COVID-19. The data were produced by immunoSEQ multiplex PCR, yet TCRdb's version contains in-frame clones alone and is incomplete. The repertoire has tens of thousands of clones, around 87% of them found once; the top ten carry less than 9%. Sequenced: peripheral blood. Receptors were obtained from a man aged 45 to 65 with active COVID-19.

V and J are TRBV27 and TRBJ2-7; TRBD1 is a possible D gene (8 bases). The CDR3 runs to 16 residues. CDR1 MNHEY and CDR2 SMNVEV come from the germline V gene (reference sequence). Trimming stripped 6 bases from V and 3 bases from J, with 21 bases between. CDR3 nucleotide sequence: TGTGCCAGCAGAAGTCGAGGACAGGGACTACTCTACGAGCAGTACTTC. It encodes CASRSRGQGLLYEQYF.

This chain uses TRBV4-1 with TRBJ2-1, with TRBD1 as a possible D gene (5 bases). The CDR3 is 17 amino acids. Germline V gives CDR1 MGHRA, CDR2 YSYEKL. V was clipped by 3 bases and J by 7 bases, with 22 bases between them. The CDR3 DNA follows: TGCGCCAGCAGCCAGGTCCTCCTGAAACCGACAGTTAATGAGCAGTTCTTC. It codes for CASSQVLLKPTVNEQFF.

The chain is built from TRBV6-1 and TRBJ1-6; D unclear. This CDR3 has 13 residues. The germline CDR1 and CDR2 sequences are MNHNS and SASEGT. Trimming left V 2 bases short and J 8 bases short, with 7 bases between. DNA for the CDR3: TGTGCCAGCAGTGAATCTTATGATTCACCCCTCCACTTT. It is translated as CASSESYDSPLHF.

This clone is a singleton in its sample. The chain is built from TRBV21-1 and TRBJ2-1; the table's D call TRBD2 went unverified against the DNA. TRBV21-1 is flagged as a pseudogene. CDR3 size: 15 residues. CDR3 coding DNA: TGTGCCAGCAGCTTAGCGGGGAACTCCTACAATGAGCAGTTCTTC. Protein: CASSLAGNSYNEQFF.

The V call is TRBV7-2, the J call TRBJ2-5; 10 bases line up with TRBD2. V lost 4 bases to trimming and J lost 4 bases; unmatched junction nucleotides: 6. The germline V gene has CDR1 SGHTA and CDR2 FQGNSA. The CDR3 covers 15 residues. The CDR3 DNA follows: TGTGCCAGCAGCTACAGCGGGGGGGCGGGAGAGACCCAGTACTTC. Amino acids: CASSYSGGAGETQYF.

In its sample, this clone was seen a few times. This rearrangement joins TRBV19 to TRBJ1-1; maybe TRBD1 (5 bases). Trimming took 3 bases from V and 4 from J, leaving 15 bases between them. This CDR3 contains 15 residues. CDR1 is LNHDA and CDR2 is SQIVND in the germline V gene (reference sequence). As DNA, the CDR3 is TGTGCCAGTAGTATCCCGGGACTGGGGCTCACTGAAGCTTTCTTT. Its protein product is CASSIPGLGLTEAFF.

The V gene is TRBV6-1, the J gene TRBJ1-1; 7 bases are shared with TRBD1. Germline assignment: CDR1 MNHNS and CDR2 SASEGT. The trim removed 3 bases at V and 2 bases at J, leaving 6 bases unmatched. The CDR3 spans 15 residues. The CDR3 DNA follows: TGTGCCAGCAGTGACCCAGGGGGACCCAACACTGAAGCTTTCTTT. Translating gives CASSDPGGPNTEAFF.

The rearrangement joins TRBV5-6 to TRBJ1-2; TRBD1 matches at 7 bases. V lost 0 bases and J lost 2; bases outside the gene matches: 4. The CDR3 has 15 amino acids. Germline-derived CDR1 and CDR2 are SGHDT and YYEEEE. CDR3 residues: CASSLGGTANYGYTF. CDR3 in DNA: TGTGCCAGCAGCTTGGGGGGGACAGCGAACTATGGCTACACCTTC. Based on the CDR3 plus reference TRBV5-6 and TRBJ1-2, the full variable domain is DAGVTQSPTHLIKTRGQQVTLRCSPKSGHDTVSWYQQALGQGPQFIFQYYEEEERQRGNFPDRFSGHQFPNYSSELNVNALLLGDSALYLCASSLGGTANYGYTFGSGTRLTVV.

The rearrangement joins TRBV5-5 to TRBJ1-2; D is uncertain. Germline V gene sequence: CDR1 SGHKS, CDR2 YYEKEE (reference sequence). V was pared by 0 bases and J by 4 bases, with 4 bases between. This CDR3 is built from 12 residues. CDR3 loop: CASSLGSYGYTF. CDR3 DNA sequence: TGTGCCAGCAGCTTGGGGAGCTATGGCTACACCTTC.

This rearrangement joins TRBV7-2 to TRBJ2-5, with TRBD2 matching 8 bases. The CDR3 covers 15 residues. Germline V gene sequence: CDR1 SGHTA, CDR2 FQGNSA. V dropped 3 bases and J dropped 2; count of bases not matched to a gene: 5. CDR3 region: CASSFNSGAQETQYF. For the CDR3, the DNA is TGTGCCAGCAGCTTTAATAGCGGGGCTCAAGAGACCCAGTACTTC.

The chain has TRBV2 and TRBJ2-7, with 8 bases lining up with TRBD1. The CDR3 runs to 12 residues. Germline lookup yields CDR1 SNHLY and CDR2 FYNNEI. V shed 8 bases, J shed 2 bases, and the junction held 2 bases outside the gene matches. For the CDR3, the DNA is TGTGCCAGCGGACAGGGCGCCTACGAGCAGTACTTC. Translation gives CASGQGAYEQYF. Combining the CDR3 with reference TRBV2 and TRBJ2-7 gives the whole variable domain EPEVTQTPSHQVTQMGQEVILRCVPISNHLYFYWYRQILGQKVEFLVSFYNNEISEKSEIFDDQFSVERPDGSNFTLKIRSTKLEDSAMYFCASGQGAYEQYFGPGTRLTVT.

The sample holds a few counts of this clone. The chain links TRBV6-6 to TRBJ2-7; D possibly corresponds to TRBD1 (6 bases). V dropped 2 bases and J dropped 2 bases, with 16 bases sitting between them. Germline CDR1 is MNHNY and CDR2 is SVGAGI (reference sequence). This CDR3 spans 16 amino acids. CDR3 residues: CASSYTREGVTYEQYF. The CDR3, as DNA: TGTGCCAGCAGTTACACCCGAGAGGGGGTAACCTACGAGCAGTACTTC.

V and J are TRBV4-1 and TRBJ1-5, with a weak D call TRBD1 (5 bases). Germline V lookup: CDR1 MGHRA, CDR2 YSYEKL. V was cut by 0 bases and J by 10 bases, with 25 bases left in between. This CDR3 region has 18 residues. In nucleotides, the CDR3 is TGCGCCAGCAGCCAAGATCCGCCTACGTCAGGGTTGATTTCACCCCAGCATTTT. This translates into CASSQDPPTSGLISPQHF.